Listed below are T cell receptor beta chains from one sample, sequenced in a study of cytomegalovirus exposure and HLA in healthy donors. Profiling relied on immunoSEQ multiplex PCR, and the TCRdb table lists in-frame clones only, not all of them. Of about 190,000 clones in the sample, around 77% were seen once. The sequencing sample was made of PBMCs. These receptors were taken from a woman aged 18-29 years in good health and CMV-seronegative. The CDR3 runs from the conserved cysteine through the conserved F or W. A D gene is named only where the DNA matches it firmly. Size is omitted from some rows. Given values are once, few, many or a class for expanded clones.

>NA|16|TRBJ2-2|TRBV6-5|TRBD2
TGTGCCAGCAGTTACTGGGTGACTAGCAACACCGGGGAGCTGTTTTTT
CASSYWVTSNTGELFF
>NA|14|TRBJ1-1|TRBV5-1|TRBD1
TGCGCCAGCAGTCCTGGACAGGGGAACACTGAAGCTTTCTTT
CASSPGQGNTEAFF
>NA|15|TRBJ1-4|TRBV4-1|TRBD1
TGCGCCAGCAGCCAAGAAGGGACAGGGGGTGAAAAACTGTTTTTT
CASSQEGTGGEKLFF
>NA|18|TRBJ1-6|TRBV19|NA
TGTGCCAGTAGTATGACAGGAGGACCCCAATACTATAGTTCACCCCTCCACTTT
CASSMTGGPQYYSSPLHF
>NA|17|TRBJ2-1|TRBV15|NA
TGTGCCACCAGCAGAGGAGGGGGGGCCTCTTGGCGCAATGAGCAGTTCTTC
CATSRGGGASWRNEQFF
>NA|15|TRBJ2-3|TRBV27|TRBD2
TGTGCCAGCAGTCCCGGGGCGGGGGTTACAGATACGCAGTATTTT
CASSPGAGVTDTQYF
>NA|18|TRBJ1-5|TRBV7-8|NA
TGTGCCAGCAGCGCAAGGAAGCCGAAGGAGTATAGCAATCAGCCCCAGCATTTT
CASSARKPKEYSNQPQHF
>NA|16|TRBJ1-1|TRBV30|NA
TGTGCCTGGAGTGTAGAAGCGAGGGAAGAAGGCACTGAAGCTTTCTTT
CAWSVEAREEGTEAFF
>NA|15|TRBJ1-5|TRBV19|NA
TGTGCCAGTAGTATCAGGCAGACTAGCAATCAGCCCCAGCATTTT
CASSIRQTSNQPQHF
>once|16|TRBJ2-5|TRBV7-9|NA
TGTGCCAGCAGCGTGAGTTTTGGGCGGGGACAAGAGACCCAGTACTTC
CASSVSFGRGQETQYF
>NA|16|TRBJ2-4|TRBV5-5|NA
TGTGCCAGCAACGCGGGGGAGGGGGGGATGAGAAACATTCAGTACTTC
CASNAGEGGMRNIQYF
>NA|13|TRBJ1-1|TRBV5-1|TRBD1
TGCGCCAGCAGCTTGGCGACAGGGCCTGAAGCTTTCTTT
CASSLATGPEAFF
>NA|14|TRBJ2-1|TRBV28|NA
TGTGCCAGCAGTTCGGGGGTTACCTACAATGAGCAGTTCTTC
CASSSGVTYNEQFF
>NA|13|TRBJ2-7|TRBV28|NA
TGTGCCAGCAGTTTACAGGGACACGGCGAGCAGTACTTC
CASSLQGHGEQYF
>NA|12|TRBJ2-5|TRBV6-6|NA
TGTGCCAGCCGCTCCGGGCAAGAGACCCAGTACTTC
CASRSGQETQYF
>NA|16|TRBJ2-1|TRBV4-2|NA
TGTGCCAGCAGCCAAGAATCGGAGGGGACGGGGAATGAGCAGTTCTTC
CASSQESEGTGNEQFF